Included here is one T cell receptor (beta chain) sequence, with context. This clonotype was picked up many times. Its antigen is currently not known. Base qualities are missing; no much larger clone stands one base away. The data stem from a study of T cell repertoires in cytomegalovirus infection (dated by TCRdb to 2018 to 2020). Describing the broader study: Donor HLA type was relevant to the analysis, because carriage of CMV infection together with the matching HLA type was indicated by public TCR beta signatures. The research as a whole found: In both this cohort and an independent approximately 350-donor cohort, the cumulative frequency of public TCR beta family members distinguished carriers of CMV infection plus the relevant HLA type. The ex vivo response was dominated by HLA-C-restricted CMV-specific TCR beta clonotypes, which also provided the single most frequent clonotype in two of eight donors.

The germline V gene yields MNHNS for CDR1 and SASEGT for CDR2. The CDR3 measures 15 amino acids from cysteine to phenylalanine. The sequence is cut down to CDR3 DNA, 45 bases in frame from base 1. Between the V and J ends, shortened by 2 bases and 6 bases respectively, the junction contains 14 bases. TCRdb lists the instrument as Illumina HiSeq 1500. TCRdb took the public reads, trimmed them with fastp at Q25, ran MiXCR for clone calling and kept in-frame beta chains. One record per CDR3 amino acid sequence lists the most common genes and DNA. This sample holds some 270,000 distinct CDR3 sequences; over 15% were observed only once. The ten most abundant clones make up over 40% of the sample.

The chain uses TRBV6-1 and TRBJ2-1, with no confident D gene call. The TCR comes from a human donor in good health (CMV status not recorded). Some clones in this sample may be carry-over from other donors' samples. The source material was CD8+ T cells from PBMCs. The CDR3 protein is CASSEYLQMSNEQFF. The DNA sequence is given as TGTGCCAGCAGTGAATACTTACAGATGTCCAATGAGCAGTTCTTC.